A selection of T cell receptor beta chains follows, all from one sample in a study of blood T cells in healthy people across ages. TCRdb called the 5' RACE reads again in MiXCR, with one record for every CDR3 protein. The sample records 1.5 million to 2 million distinct CDR3 sequences, about 50% being singletons. The sequenced sample was blood. Receptor source: a woman in her forties in good health. The conserved cysteine and the conserved F or W are not part of the CDR3 here.

j_gene,v_gene,CDR3aa
TRBJ1-2,TRBV9,ASSVDSGSLRTGHSYGYT
TRBJ2-7,TRBV20-1,SARSPYVGQTYEQY
TRBJ2-5,TRBV4-3,ASRGRPSPETQY
TRBJ1-2,TRBV25-1,ASSEQQGNYGYT
TRBJ2-5,TRBV6-5,ASSYSSRRDRQETQY
TRBJ2-7,TRBV11-1,ASSLRGTTYEQY
TRBJ1-4,TRBV3-1,ASSQDPSRVSEKLF
TRBJ1-2,TRBV9,ASSVGTGTHLNYGYT
TRBJ2-7,TRBV5-4,ASSLGSSGGRVSSYEQY
TRBJ2-5,TRBV27,ASRDGVWGQETQY
TRBJ2-5,TRBV7-9,ASSEGISGAQETQY
TRBJ1-2,TRBV10-3,AISMGQVNYGYT
TRBJ2-3,TRBV6-1,ASSVRVSKTDTQY
TRBJ1-1,TRBV7-9,ASSHRLGGTEAF
TRBJ1-6,TRBV2,ASSEEGQNSPLH
TRBJ1-1,TRBV5-5,ASSLVAGGVTEAF
TRBJ2-7,TRBV29-1,SVETGTSYEQY
TRBJ2-1,TRBV7-2,ASSFRQGGLF
TRBJ1-6,TRBV12-3/TRBV12-4,ASSLRIGDSYNSPLH
TRBJ2-7,TRBV5-1,ASSPTTSGGSYEQY
TRBJ2-3,TRBV4-3,ASSQSSGGASTDTQY
TRBJ2-5,TRBV7-9,ASSQSQGAPRETQY
TRBJ2-7,TRBV4-3,ASSQELSVRSATSYEQY
TRBJ2-5,TRBV7-2,AGSLGPLAGGQETQY
TRBJ2-3,TRBV20-1,SARVKLAGEADTQY
TRBJ1-1,TRBV20-1,SAVPGTIAF
TRBJ1-1,TRBV5-1,ASSRAGPPEGEAF
NA,TRBV12-3/TRBV12-4,ASSSRELLYEQY
TRBJ2-1,TRBV4-2,ASSQGIAGGLNNEQF
TRBJ1-2,TRBV28,ASSLPPGQGRYGYT
TRBJ2-2,TRBV6-5,ASSYARVNTGELF
TRBJ1-4,TRBV7-2,ASSPHLQVPEKLF
NA,TRBV25-1,ASRTSGGSGETQY
TRBJ2-1,TRBV7-9,ASSAGSYTEQF
TRBJ2-2,TRBV6-5,ASSSLKTGANTGELF
TRBJ2-3,TRBV20-1,SASAPRYTDTQY
TRBJ2-2,TRBV20-1,SAPHTPSGGGELF
TRBJ2-5,TRBV25-1,ASSEGLLGAETQY
TRBJ2-1,TRBV20-1,SATGLTSPSSYNEQF
TRBJ1-2,TRBV4-1,ASSQDLGNRGYGYT
TRBJ2-5,TRBV5-6,ASSLRTGAAETQY
TRBJ1-2,TRBV2,ASSGGDVYYGYT
TRBJ1-1,TRBV5-4,ASSLKNRWADTRDTEAF
TRBJ1-4,TRBV4-3,ASSQVGTNEKLF
NA,TRBV20-1,SARDQGAYGPYEQY
TRBJ2-5,TRBV27,ASTASSGGIETQY
TRBJ2-2,TRBV10-2,ASSESSSRELF
TRBJ2-7,TRBV25-1,ASSPTSGVTYEQY
TRBJ1-6,TRBV7-2,ASSLGNSNSPLH
TRBJ2-5,TRBV11-2,ASSPDRLDQETQY
TRBJ2-7,TRBV12-3/TRBV12-4,ASSPTTTSLGEQY
TRBJ1-1,TRBV20-1,SATPNTEAF
TRBJ2-4,TRBV6-2/TRBV6-3,ASSEAKNIQY